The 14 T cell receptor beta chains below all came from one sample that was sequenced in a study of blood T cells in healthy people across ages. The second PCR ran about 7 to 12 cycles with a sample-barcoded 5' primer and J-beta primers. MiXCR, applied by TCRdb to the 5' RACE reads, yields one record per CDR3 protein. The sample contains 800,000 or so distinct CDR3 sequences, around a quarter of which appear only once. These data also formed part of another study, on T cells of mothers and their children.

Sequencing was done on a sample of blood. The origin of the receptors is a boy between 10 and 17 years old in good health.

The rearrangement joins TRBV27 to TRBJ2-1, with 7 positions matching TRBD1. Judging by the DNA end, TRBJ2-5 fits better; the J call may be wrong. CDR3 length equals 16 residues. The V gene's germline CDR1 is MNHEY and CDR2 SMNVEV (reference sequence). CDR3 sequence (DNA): TGTGCCAGCAGTCCTACGGACAGGCTACGTGAAAAGACCCAGTACTTC. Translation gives CASSPTDRLREKTQYF.

CDR3 nucleotides: TGCGCCAGCGGCCCGGCGGCTAGCGGCAGCAATACGCAGTATTTT. Translation: CASGPAASGSNTQYF. The gene calls are TRBV5-1 and TRBJ2-3; 7 positions match TRBD2. Looked up from germline, CDR1 is SGHRS and CDR2 is YFSETQ. This CDR3 comprises 15 residues. Germline trimming cut 7 bases from V and 7 bases from J; bases unmatched to any gene: 15.

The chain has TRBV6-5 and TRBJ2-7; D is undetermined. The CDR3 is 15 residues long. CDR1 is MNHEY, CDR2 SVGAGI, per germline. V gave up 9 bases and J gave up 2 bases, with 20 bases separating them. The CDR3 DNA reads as TGTGCCAGTAAAGGACCGCGCGGATTACCCTACGAGCAGTACTTC. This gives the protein CASKGPRGLPYEQYF.

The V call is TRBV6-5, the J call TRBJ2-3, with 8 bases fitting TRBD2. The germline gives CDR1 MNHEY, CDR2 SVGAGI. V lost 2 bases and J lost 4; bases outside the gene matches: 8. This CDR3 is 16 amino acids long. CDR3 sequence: CASSYVAGGGADTQYF. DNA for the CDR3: TGTGCCAGCAGTTACGTCGCGGGAGGTGGTGCAGATACGCAGTATTTT.

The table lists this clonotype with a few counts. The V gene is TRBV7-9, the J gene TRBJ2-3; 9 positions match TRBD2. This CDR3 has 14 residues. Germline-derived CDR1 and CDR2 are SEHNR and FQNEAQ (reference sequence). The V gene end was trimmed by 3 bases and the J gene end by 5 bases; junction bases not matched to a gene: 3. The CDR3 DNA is TGTGCCAGCAGCTTGACTAGCGGAATAGATACGCAGTATTTT. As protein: CASSLTSGIDTQYF.

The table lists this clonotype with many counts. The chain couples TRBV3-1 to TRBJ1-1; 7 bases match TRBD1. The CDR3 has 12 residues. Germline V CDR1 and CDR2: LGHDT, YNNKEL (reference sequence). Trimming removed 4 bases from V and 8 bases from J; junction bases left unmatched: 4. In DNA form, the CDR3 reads TGTGCCAGCAGCCCACGACAGGGAGAAGCTTTCTTT. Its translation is CASSPRQGEAFF.

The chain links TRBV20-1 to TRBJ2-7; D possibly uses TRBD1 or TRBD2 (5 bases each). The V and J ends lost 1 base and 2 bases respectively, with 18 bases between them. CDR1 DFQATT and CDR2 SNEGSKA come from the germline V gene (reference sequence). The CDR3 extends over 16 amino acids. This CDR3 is CSARGEGQGPTYEQYF. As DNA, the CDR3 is TGCAGTGCTAGAGGAGAGGGGCAGGGCCCTACCTACGAGCAGTACTTC.

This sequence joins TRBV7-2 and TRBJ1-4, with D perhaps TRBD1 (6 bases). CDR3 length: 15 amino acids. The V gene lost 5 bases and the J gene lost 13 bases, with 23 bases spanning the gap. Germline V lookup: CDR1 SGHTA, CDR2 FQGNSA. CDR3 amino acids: CASSRLLGAGEGLFF. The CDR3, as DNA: TGTGCCAGCAGCAGATTATTGGGGGCAGGGGAAGGACTGTTTTTT.

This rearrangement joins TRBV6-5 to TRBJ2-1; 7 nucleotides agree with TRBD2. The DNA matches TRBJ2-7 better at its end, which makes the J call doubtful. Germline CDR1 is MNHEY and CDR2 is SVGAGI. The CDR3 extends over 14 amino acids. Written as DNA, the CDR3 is TGTGCCAGCAGTTACGGTCTAGCGGTCTACGAGCAGTACTTC. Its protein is CASSYGLAVYEQYF.

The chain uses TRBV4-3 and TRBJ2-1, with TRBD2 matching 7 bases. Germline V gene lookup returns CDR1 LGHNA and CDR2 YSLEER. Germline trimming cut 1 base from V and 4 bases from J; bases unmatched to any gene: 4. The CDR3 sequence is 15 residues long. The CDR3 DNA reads TGCGCCAGCAGCCAAGTCTTAGCGGGTTACAATGAGCAGTTCTTC. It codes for CASSQVLAGYNEQFF.

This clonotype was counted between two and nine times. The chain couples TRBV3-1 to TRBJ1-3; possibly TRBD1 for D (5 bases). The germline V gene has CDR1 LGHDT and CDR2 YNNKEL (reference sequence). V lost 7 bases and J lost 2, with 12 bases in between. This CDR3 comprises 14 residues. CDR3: CASTPGTPGNTIYF. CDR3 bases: TGTGCCAGCACCCCAGGGACTCCTGGAAACACCATATATTTT.

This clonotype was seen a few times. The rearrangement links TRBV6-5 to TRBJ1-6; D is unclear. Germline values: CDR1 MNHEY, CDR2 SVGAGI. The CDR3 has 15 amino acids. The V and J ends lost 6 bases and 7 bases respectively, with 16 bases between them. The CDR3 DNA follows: TGTGCCAGCAGGGGGTGGTCAGGCGGCAATTCACCCCTCCACTTT. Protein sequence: CASRGWSGGNSPLHF.

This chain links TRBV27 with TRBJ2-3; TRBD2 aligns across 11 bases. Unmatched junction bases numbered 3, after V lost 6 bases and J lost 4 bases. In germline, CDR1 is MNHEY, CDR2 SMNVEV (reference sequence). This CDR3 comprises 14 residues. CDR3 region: CASRTGLAADTQYF. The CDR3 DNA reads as TGTGCCAGCAGAACGGGACTAGCGGCAGATACGCAGTATTTT.

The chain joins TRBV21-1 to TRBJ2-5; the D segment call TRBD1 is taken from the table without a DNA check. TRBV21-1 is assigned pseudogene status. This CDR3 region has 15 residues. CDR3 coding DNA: TGTGCCAGCAGCACCCGGCCCCCCGGGAAAAGGACCCAGTACTTC. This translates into CASSTRPPGKRTQYF.